The 28 T cell receptor beta chains in this list originate from one sample, sequenced in a study of blood T cell repertoires in COVID-19. Profiling relied on immunoSEQ multiplex PCR, and the TCRdb table lists in-frame clones only, not all of them. Of 6,000 or so clones listed, approximately 82% are singletons. Material: peripheral blood. These receptors were obtained from a human donor with active COVID-19. The donor label of this sample is uncertain.

This clone showed up just once. In DNA, the CDR3 is TGTGCCATCAGTGAAAAGGGGAAAGGGTACGAGCAGTACTTC. Protein sequence: CAISEKGKGYEQYF. J is TRBJ2-7 and V is TRBV10-3; D might be TRBD1 (5 bases). The germline gives CDR1 ENHRY, CDR2 SYGVKD. Between the trimmed V and J ends, which lost 3 bases and 4 bases, there was a span of 13 bases. The CDR3 contains 14 residues.

The chain links TRBV25-1 to TRBJ2-3; 8 positions agree with TRBD1. Germline CDR1 is MGHDK and CDR2 is SYGVNS. There are 15 residues in the CDR3. Germline trimming cut 3 bases from V and 6 bases from J; bases unmatched to any gene: 8. CDR3 nucleotide sequence: TGTGCCAGCAGTGAGGACAGGGCCTTTTGGGATACGCAGTATTTT. It is translated as CASSEDRAFWDTQYF.

V gene TRBV4-1 combines with J gene TRBJ2-1; 7 bases agree with TRBD1. Germline lookup yields CDR1 MGHRA and CDR2 YSYEKL. CDR3 length: 14 amino acids. Trimming took 4 bases from V and 1 from J; bases not matched to a gene: 1. Here the CDR3 reads CASSRGQSYNEQFF. DNA of the CDR3: TGCGCCAGCAGCCGGGGACAGTCCTACAATGAGCAGTTCTTC.

The CDR3 region is CASSPGQGSPYEQYF. Here the CDR3 DNA reads TGCGCCAGCAGCCCCGGACAGGGCTCTCCCTACGAGCAGTACTTC. The chain couples TRBV5-1 to TRBJ2-7; the match to TRBD1 covers 8 bases. Germline V gives CDR1 SGHRS, CDR2 YFSETQ. The CDR3 runs to 15 residues. V shed 4 bases and J 2 bases; nucleotides not matched to a gene: 8.

The J gene is TRBJ2-7, the V gene TRBV7-8, with unresolved D. V lost 3 bases and J lost 0, with 9 bases in between. The CDR3 is made up of 14 amino acids. Germline CDR1 SGHVS, CDR2 FQNEAQ. The CDR3, as DNA: TGTGCCAGCAGCTTGGGCGCTATCTCCTACGAGCAGTACTTC. This codes for CASSLGAISYEQYF.

The rearrangement links TRBV9 to TRBJ2-7; D possibly corresponds to TRBD1 (6 bases). CDR1 and CDR2 (germline): SGDLS, YYNGEE. Trimming stripped 3 bases from V and 3 bases from J, with 10 bases between. The CDR3 is 13 residues long. The CDR3 coding sequence is TGTGCCAGCAGCGCCCGGGACAACTACGAGCAGTACTTC. Translating gives CASSARDNYEQYF.

The chain links TRBV27 to TRBJ1-2; no clear D. This CDR3 has 14 amino acids. The germline V gene has CDR1 MNHEY and CDR2 SMNVEV (reference sequence). Trimming left V 2 bases short and J 5 bases short, with 12 bases between. The CDR3 coding sequence is TGTGCCAGCAGTTTAGAACCGGGAGGGTATGGCTACACCTTC. Translation gives CASSLEPGGYGYTF.

On this clone: As the CDR3 is not closed by the conserved phenylalanine or tryptophan, this likely results from a read error. The DNA is omitted, as the CDR3 cannot be located on it reliably, and the CDR3 follows TCRdb's listing. The chain employs TRBV2 and TRBJ2-7; TRBD1 is the table's D call, not checked against the DNA. The CDR3 is made up of 12 amino acids, end residues included. Germline loops: CDR1 SNHLY, CDR2 FYNNEI. This chain's CDR3 is CASSGTGAAKGL.

This chain connects TRBV6-5 to TRBJ2-7; D is perhaps TRBD2 (5 bases). The CDR3 has 14 amino acids. Germline V CDR1 and CDR2: MNHEY, SVGAGI. With 2 bases removed from V and 3 bases from J, the gap between germline ends came to 11 bases. CDR3: CASSYLQRHYEQYF. For the CDR3, the DNA is TGTGCCAGCAGTTACCTCCAGCGGCACTACGAGCAGTACTTC.

This clone came up once. V is TRBV2 and J is TRBJ2-5; 11 nucleotides match TRBD2. The CDR3 loop spans 14 amino acids. Looked up from germline, CDR1 is SNHLY and CDR2 is FYNNEI. With 7 bases clipped from V and 5 bases from J, the junction kept 6 bases outside the gene matches. In DNA, the CDR3 is TGTGCCAGCATCGGACTAGCGGGTCGGGAGACCCAGTACTTC. Its protein product is CASIGLAGRETQYF.

The V call is TRBV5-4, the J call TRBJ2-3; D ambiguous. Between the trimmed V and J ends, which lost 3 bases and 6 bases, there was a span of 5 bases. In germline, CDR1 is SGHNT, CDR2 YYREEE (reference sequence). The CDR3 loop spans 11 amino acids. The CDR3 DNA sequence: TGTGCCAGCAGCTCCGGTGATACGCAGTATTTT. Its translation is CASSSGDTQYF.

The V gene is TRBV7-8, the J gene TRBJ2-7; D gene ambiguous. Germline CDR1 SGHVS, CDR2 FQNEAQ. Trimming removed 2 bases at V and 3 bases at J, with 5 bases between. The CDR3 loop spans 12 amino acids. The CDR3 spells CASSLQNYEQYF. In DNA, the CDR3 is TGTGCCAGCAGCTTACAGAACTACGAGCAGTACTTC.

This sequence joins TRBV7-9 and TRBJ1-3; 10 bases align to TRBD1. Germline assignment: CDR1 SEHNR and CDR2 FQNEAQ (reference sequence). V was pared by 5 bases and J by 0 bases, with 4 bases of the junction left unmatched. This CDR3 comprises 16 residues. CDR3 in amino acids: CASSPRTGGSGNTIYF. The DNA for the CDR3 is TGTGCCAGCAGCCCACGGACAGGGGGCTCTGGAAACACCATATATTTT.

The V gene is TRBV11-3, the J gene TRBJ2-1; 8 bases are shared with TRBD1. Germline loops: CDR1 SGHNT, CDR2 YENEEA. This CDR3 region has 16 residues. Unmatched junction bases numbered 14, after V lost 5 bases and J lost 8 bases. CDR3 bases: TGTGCCAGCAGCACCTCAAGACAGGGGATTATGGATGAGCAGTTCTTC. This codes for CASSTSRQGIMDEQFF.

The table lists this clone with a count of one. V gene TRBV10-3 combines with J gene TRBJ2-1; D is ambiguous. CDR1 is ENHRY and CDR2 is SYGVKD in the germline V gene. This CDR3 is 12 amino acids long. Trimming cost V 2 bases and J 9 bases, with 8 bases left between them. In DNA form, the CDR3 reads TGTGCCATCAGTGAGAATCGAGGTGAGCAGTTCTTC. It translates to CAISENRGEQFF.

The gene calls are TRBV5-1 and TRBJ2-7, with 9 nucleotides matching TRBD1. Trimming removed 4 bases from V and 6 bases from J; junction bases left unmatched: 14. Per germline, CDR1 SGHRS and CDR2 YFSETQ. The CDR3 is 16 residues long. The CDR3 DNA is TGCGCCAGCAGCCATCAATCCGGGACAGGGCGAGGCGAGCAGTACTTC. Protein: CASSHQSGTGRGEQYF.

The chain is built from TRBV5-5 and TRBJ1-2, with TRBD1 identical over 7 bases. From germline, CDR1 is SGHKS and CDR2 YYEKEE (reference sequence). J gave up 5 bases and V 9 bases, and 19 bases lay outside the gene matches. The CDR3 is 16 residues long. As DNA, the CDR3 is TGTGCCACCTCCCGACAGGGACAACCTAATTATTATGGCTACACCTTC. It specifies CATSRQGQPNYYGYTF.

J is TRBJ2-4 and V is TRBV5-4; 7 nucleotides match TRBD1. In germline, CDR1 is SGHNT, CDR2 YYREEE (reference sequence). This CDR3 region has 15 residues. Unmatched junction bases numbered 12, after V lost 7 bases and J lost 5 bases. CDR3 region: CASQQGSGNQNIQYF. Written as DNA, the CDR3 is TGTGCCAGCCAACAGGGGAGTGGAAACCAAAACATTCAGTACTTC.

The CDR3 bases are TGCGCCAGCAGCCAAGGGTCGGGTAGCGGGAGGCCCAATGAGCAGTTCTTC. It encodes CASSQGSGSGRPNEQFF. The chain uses TRBV4-1 and TRBJ2-1; TRBD2 matches at 10 bases. Per the germline V gene, CDR1 is MGHRA and CDR2 is YSYEKL. The ends lost 1 base at V and 6 bases at J; junction bases unmatched: 9. CDR3 length: 17 residues.

The chain recombines TRBV7-9 with TRBJ2-3; 12 positions match TRBD1. The germline V gene encodes CDR1 SEHNR and CDR2 FQNEAQ (reference sequence). The CDR3 has 16 residues. With V trimmed by 5 bases and J by 2 bases, 5 bases remained unmatched. The CDR3: CASSPGTGGTTDTQYF. The CDR3 coding sequence is TGTGCCAGCAGCCCCGGGACAGGGGGCACCACAGATACGCAGTATTTT.

V gene TRBV30 combines with J gene TRBJ1-2; 8 bases are a match to TRBD1. This CDR3 region has 11 residues. J was trimmed by 8 bases and V by 6 bases; bases with no gene match: 5. Germline assignment: CDR1 GTSNPN and CDR2 SVGIG (reference sequence). The CDR3 nucleotides are TGTGCCTGTCGGACAGGGATAGGCTACACCTTC. This sequence encodes CACRTGIGYTF.

The V call is TRBV12-3 or TRBV12-4, the J call TRBJ1-6; D possibly corresponds to TRBD1 (6 bases). Trimming stripped 5 bases from V and 8 bases from J, with 10 bases between. The CDR3 has 13 amino acids. The CDR3 DNA is TGTGCCAGCAGTATTAGGACAGATTCACCCCTCCACTTT. Protein product: CASSIRTDSPLHF.

This sequence joins TRBV2 and TRBJ2-4, with 10 bases identical to TRBD2. The V gene's germline CDR1 is SNHLY and CDR2 FYNNEI. The CDR3 contains 13 residues. The junction had 7 bases not matched to a gene; V was cut back by 8 bases and J by 9 bases. The CDR3 protein is CASSLAGTLIQYF. DNA of the CDR3: TGTGCCAGCTCACTAGCGGGGACGCTCATTCAGTACTTC.

The CDR3 sequence is CASTLISGGGEQYF. CDR3 DNA: TGTGCCAGCACCTTAATCTCGGGGGGCGGCGAGCAGTACTTC. The chain is built from TRBV2 and TRBJ2-7; D might be TRBD2 (7 bases). In germline, CDR1 is SNHLY, CDR2 FYNNEI. Trimming shortened V by 7 bases and J by 6 bases, and 19 bases separated the two germline ends. The CDR3 spans 14 residues.

The rearrangement joins TRBV7-9 to TRBJ2-2; 8 nucleotides align to TRBD1. The length of the CDR3 is 15 residues. Germline-derived CDR1 and CDR2 are SEHNR and FQNEAQ (reference sequence). J was trimmed by 1 base and V by 5 bases; bases with no gene match: 3. The DNA of the CDR3 is TGTGCCAGCAGCACCGGGACAGGGAACACCGGGGAGCTGTTTTTT. It encodes CASSTGTGNTGELFF.

A single count supports this clone. J is TRBJ2-7 and V is TRBV5-1; D gene uncertain. This CDR3 has 11 amino acids. The V end was cut by 4 bases, the J end by 2 bases, with 4 bases between. In germline, CDR1 is SGHRS, CDR2 YFSETQ. CDR3 nucleotide sequence: TGCGCCAGCAGCGAGACCTACGAGCAGTACTTC. The encoded protein is CASSETYEQYF. Supplemented by reference TRBV5-1 and TRBJ2-7, the full variable domain reads KAGVTQTPRYLIKTRGQQVTLSCSPISGHRSVSWYQQTPGQGLQFLFEYFSETQRNKGNFPGRFSGRQFSNSRSEMNVSTLELGDSALYLCASSETYEQYFGPGTRLTVT.

This sequence joins TRBV15 and TRBJ2-7, with D maybe TRBD1 (6 bases). Germline CDR1 is LNHNV and CDR2 is YYDKDF (reference sequence). The CDR3 has 15 residues. V lost 2 bases, J lost 6 bases, and 17 bases lay in between. CDR3 nucleotide sequence: TGTGCCACCAGCAGACGAACCAGGGGACGGGTCGAGCAGTACTTC. This encodes CATSRRTRGRVEQYF.

The chain uses TRBV10-3 and TRBJ2-1; 14 bases fit TRBD2. The CDR3 spans 16 residues. Per the germline V gene, CDR1 is ENHRY and CDR2 is SYGVKD. V was pared by 0 bases and J by 15 bases, with 10 bases of the junction left unmatched. CDR3 in amino acids: CAISESTHGLAGGPFF. DNA of the CDR3: TGTGCCATCAGTGAGTCAACCCATGGACTAGCGGGGGGACCGTTCTTC.